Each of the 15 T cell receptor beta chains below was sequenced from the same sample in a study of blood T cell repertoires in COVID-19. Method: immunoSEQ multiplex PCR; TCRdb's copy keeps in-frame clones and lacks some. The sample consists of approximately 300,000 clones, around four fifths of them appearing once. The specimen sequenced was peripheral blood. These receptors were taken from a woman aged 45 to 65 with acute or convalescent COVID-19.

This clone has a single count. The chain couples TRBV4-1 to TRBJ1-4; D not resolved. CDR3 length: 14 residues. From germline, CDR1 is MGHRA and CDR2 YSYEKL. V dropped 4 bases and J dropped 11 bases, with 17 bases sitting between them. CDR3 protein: CASSLPAQELKLFF. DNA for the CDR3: TGCGCCAGCAGCCTACCCGCCCAGGAATTGAAACTGTTTTTT.

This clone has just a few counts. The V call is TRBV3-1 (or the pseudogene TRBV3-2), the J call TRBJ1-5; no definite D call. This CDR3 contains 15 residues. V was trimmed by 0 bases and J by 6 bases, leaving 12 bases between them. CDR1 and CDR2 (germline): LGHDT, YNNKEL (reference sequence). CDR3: CASSQEGLGSQPQHF. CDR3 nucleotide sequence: TGTGCCAGCAGCCAAGAGGGCCTGGGGAGTCAGCCCCAGCATTTT.

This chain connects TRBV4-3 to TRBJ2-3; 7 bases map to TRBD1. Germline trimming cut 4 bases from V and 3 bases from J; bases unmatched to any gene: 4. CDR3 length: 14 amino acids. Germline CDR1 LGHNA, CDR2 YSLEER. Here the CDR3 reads CASSRTGRTDTQYF. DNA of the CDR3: TGCGCCAGCAGCCGGACAGGTCGGACAGATACGCAGTATTTT.

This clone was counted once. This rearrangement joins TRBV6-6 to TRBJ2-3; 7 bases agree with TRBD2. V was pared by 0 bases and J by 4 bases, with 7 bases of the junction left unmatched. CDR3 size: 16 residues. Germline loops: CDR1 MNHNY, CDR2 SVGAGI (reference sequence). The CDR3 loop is CASSYSGGGKADTQYF. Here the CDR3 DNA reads TGTGCCAGCAGTTACTCGGGGGGGGGAAAAGCAGATACGCAGTATTTT.

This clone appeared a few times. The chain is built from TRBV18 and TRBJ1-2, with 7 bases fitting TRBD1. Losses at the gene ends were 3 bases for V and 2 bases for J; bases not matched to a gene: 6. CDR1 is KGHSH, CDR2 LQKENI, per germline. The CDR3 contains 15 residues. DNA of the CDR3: TGTGCCAGCTCACCTCGATCGACAGGGAACTATGGCTACACCTTC. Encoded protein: CASSPRSTGNYGYTF. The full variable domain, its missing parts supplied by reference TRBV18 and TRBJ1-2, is NAGVMQNPRHLVRRRGQEARLRCSPMKGHSHVYWYRQLPEEGLKFMVYLQKENIIDESGMPKERFSAEFPKEGPSILRIQQVVRGDSAAYFCASSPRSTGNYGYTFGSGTRLTVV.

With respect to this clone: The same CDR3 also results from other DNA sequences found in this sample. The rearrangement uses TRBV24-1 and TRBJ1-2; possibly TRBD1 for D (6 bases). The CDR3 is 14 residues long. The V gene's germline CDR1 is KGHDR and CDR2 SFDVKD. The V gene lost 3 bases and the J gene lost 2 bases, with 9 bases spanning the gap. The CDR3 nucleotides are TGTGCCACCAGTGATGTTGGGGGCAACTATGGCTACACCTTC. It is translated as CATSDVGGNYGYTF.

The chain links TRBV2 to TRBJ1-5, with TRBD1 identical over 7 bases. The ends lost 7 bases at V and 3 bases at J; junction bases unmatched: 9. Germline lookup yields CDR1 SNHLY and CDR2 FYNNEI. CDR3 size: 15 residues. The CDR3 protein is CASKSGQWDNQPQHF. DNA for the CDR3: TGTGCCAGCAAATCGGGACAGTGGGACAATCAGCCCCAGCATTTT.

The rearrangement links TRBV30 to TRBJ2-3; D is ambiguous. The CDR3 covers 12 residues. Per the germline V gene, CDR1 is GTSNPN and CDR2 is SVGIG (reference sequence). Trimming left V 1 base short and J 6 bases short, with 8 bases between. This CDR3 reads CAWSATEDTQYF. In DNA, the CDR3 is TGTGCCTGGAGTGCCACGGAGGATACGCAGTATTTT.

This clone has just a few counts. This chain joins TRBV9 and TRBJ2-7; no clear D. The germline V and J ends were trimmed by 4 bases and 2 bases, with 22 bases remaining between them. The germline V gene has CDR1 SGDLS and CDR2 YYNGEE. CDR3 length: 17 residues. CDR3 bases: TGTGCCAGCAGCTCAAGGTCCCCAGGCAAGTTAACCTACGAGCAGTACGTC. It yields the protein CASSSRSPGKLTYEQYV.

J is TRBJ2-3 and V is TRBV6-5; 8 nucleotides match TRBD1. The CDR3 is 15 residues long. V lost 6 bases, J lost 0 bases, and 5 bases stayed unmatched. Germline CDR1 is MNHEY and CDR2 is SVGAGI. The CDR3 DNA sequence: TGTGCCAGCAGCCTGGGACAGGCGAGCACAGATACGCAGTATTTT. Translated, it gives CASSLGQASTDTQYF.

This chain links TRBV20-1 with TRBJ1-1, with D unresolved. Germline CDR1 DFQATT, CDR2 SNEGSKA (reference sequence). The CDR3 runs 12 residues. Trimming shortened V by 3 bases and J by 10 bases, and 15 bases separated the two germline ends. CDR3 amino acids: CSASREFSVAFF. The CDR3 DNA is TGCAGTGCTAGTAGGGAGTTCAGTGTAGCTTTCTTT.

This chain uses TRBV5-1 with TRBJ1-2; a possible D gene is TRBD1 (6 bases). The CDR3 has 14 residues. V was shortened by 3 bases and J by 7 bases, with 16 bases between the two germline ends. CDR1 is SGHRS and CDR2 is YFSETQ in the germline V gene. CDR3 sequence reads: CASSSEQGEFGYTF. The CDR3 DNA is TGCGCCAGCAGCTCCGAACAGGGCGAATTTGGCTACACCTTC.

The DNA for the CDR3 is TGTGCCAGCAGTTACTCGCGGGTGTACGAGCAGTACGTC. Its protein is CASSYSRVYEQYV. The J gene is TRBJ2-7, the V gene TRBV6-2 or TRBV6-3; D perhaps matches TRBD2 (5 bases). The germline V gene has CDR1 MNHEY and CDR2 SVGEGT. This CDR3 comprises 13 residues. Trimming took off 0 bases at V and 4 bases at J, with 7 bases between the two ends.

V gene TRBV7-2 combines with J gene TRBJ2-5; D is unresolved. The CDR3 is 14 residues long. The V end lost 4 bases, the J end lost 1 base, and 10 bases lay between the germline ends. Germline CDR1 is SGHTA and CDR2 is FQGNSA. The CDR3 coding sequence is TGTGCCAGCAGCTCAACCCACAGCCAAGAGACCCAGTACTTC. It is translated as CASSSTHSQETQYF.

For the CDR3, the DNA is TGCGCCAGCAGCTCGAGTCTCAACACCGGGGAGCTGTTTTTT. This translates into CASSSSLNTGELFF. V usage is TRBV5-1 and J usage is TRBJ2-2, with unresolved D. The germline gives CDR1 SGHRS, CDR2 YFSETQ. The CDR3 runs to 14 residues. Between the trimmed V and J ends, which lost 3 bases and 2 bases, there was a span of 8 bases. Drawing the rest from reference TRBV5-1 and TRBJ2-2, the complete variable domain is KAGVTQTPRYLIKTRGQQVTLSCSPISGHRSVSWYQQTPGQGLQFLFEYFSETQRNKGNFPGRFSGRQFSNSRSEMNVSTLELGDSALYLCASSSSLNTGELFFGEGSRLTVL.